This T cell receptor beta chain was recovered during a study of cytotoxic CD8 clonotypes in ibrutinib-treated CLL. The germline CDR1 and CDR2 sequences are SEHNR and FQNEAQ (reference sequence). V was pared by 0 bases and J by 8 bases, with 7 bases of the junction left unmatched. The CDR3 is 16 amino acids. TCRdb keeps only in-frame clones here, not all; method: immunoSEQ multiplex PCR. The sample has fewer than 400,000 clones; over 60% are singletons. The V call is TRBV7-9, the J call TRBJ2-1; 10 nucleotides match TRBD2. The specimen comprised PBMCs, sampled after 36 months of ibrutinib treatment. The source of this sequence is a human donor with chronic lymphocytic leukemia. CDR3 sequence: CASSLALAGVQDEQFF. In DNA, the CDR3 is TGTGCCAGCAGCTTAGCGCTAGCGGGAGTTCAGGATGAGCAGTTCTTC.